The sequence of this TCR beta chain was determined in a study of cytomegalovirus exposure and HLA in healthy donors. Study results and limitations: Analyzed later, most CMV-associated TCR beta chains appeared HLA-restricted. The authors considered a cluster of highly shared sequence variants likely to be a sequencing artifact. A previous analysis found most TCR beta V segments productive roughly 90% or roughly 30% of the time.

Both 60 Vbeta primers and 13 Jbeta primers went into the PCR. Profiling relied on immunoSEQ multiplex PCR, and the TCRdb table lists in-frame clones only, not all of them. In total, the table holds 100,000 to 150,000 clones. As regards this clone: Its antigen is as yet unknown.

The donors (healthy individuals) were bone marrow donors. The length of the CDR3 is 14 residues. Germline CDR1 is MDHEN and CDR2 is SYDVKM. The junction had 7 bases not matched to a gene; V was cut back by 5 bases and J by 8 bases. Sequenced input: PBMCs. This receptor was obtained from a woman in her 40s in good health and CMV-seronegative. This chain joins TRBV28 and TRBJ1-5; 9 bases are shared with TRBD1. The CDR3 nucleotides read TGTGCCAGCAGTCCCGGACAGGGGAGAAAGCCCCAGCATTTT. This encodes CASSPGQGRKPQHF.